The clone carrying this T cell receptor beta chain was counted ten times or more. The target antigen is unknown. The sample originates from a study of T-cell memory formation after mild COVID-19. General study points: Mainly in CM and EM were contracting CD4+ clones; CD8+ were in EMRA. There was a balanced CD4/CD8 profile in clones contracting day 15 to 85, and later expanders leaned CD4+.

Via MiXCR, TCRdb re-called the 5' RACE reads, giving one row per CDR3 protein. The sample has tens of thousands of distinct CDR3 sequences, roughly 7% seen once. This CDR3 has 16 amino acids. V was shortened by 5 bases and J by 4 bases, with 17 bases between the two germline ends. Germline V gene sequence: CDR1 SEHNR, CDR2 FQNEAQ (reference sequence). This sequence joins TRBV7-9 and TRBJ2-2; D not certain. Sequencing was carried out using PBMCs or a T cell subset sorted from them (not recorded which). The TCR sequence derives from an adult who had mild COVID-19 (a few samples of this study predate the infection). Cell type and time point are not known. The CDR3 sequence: CASSLRATSLTGELFF. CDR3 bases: TGTGCCAGCAGCCTCAGAGCAACGTCCCTCACCGGGGAGCTGTTTTTT.